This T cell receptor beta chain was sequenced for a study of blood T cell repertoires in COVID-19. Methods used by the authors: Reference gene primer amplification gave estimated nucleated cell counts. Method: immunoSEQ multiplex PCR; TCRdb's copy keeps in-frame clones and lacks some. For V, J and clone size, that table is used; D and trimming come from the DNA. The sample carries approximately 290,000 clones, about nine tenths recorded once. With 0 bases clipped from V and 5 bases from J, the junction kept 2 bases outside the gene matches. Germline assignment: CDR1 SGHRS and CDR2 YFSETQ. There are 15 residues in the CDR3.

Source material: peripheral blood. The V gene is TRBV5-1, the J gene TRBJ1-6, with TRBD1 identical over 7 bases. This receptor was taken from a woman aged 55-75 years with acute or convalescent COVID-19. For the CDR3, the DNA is TGCGCCAGCAGCTTGGGGCAGGGGGATAATTCACCCCTCCACTTT. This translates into CASSLGQGDNSPLHF.